This T cell receptor (beta chain) derives from a study of blood T cells in healthy people across ages. Across the study: Template-switching capture recovered about one barcoded beta molecule per two T cells.

It was with a sample-barcoded 5' primer and a J-beta primer mix that a second PCR of about 6 to 11 cycles was run. One entry per CDR3 protein, called by TCRdb with MiXCR from the 5' RACE reads. Of hundreds of thousands of distinct CDR3 sequences listed, 55% to 70% were seen once; the top ten hold roughly 22%. Isolation of PBMCs gave at least 6.5 million cells per sample. The junction had 6 bases not matched to a gene; V was cut back by 3 bases and J by 3 bases. CDR1 is DFQATT and CDR2 is SNEGSKA in the germline V gene (reference sequence). The CDR3 loop spans 14 amino acids. This TCR was recovered from a man aged 30 to 45 in good health. The chain recombines TRBV20-1 with TRBJ2-5; 8 bases fit TRBD1. The specimen was blood. This CDR3 reads CSASYRGTKETQYF. The CDR3 DNA follows: TGCAGTGCTAGTTACAGGGGGACCAAAGAGACCCAGTACTTC.